A single T cell receptor (beta chain) is shown here with its context. There is no known antigen for this receptor. Base-call qualities are not available, and no considerably larger clone is one nucleotide away. The data derive from a study of cytomegalovirus exposure and HLA in healthy donors (dated by TCRdb to 2017 to 2019). Context from the whole study: According to an earlier analysis of several hundred of the donors, about 179 million T cells yielded some 120 million unique TCR beta sequences and about 300 Gb of sequence data. An early release covering some 640 HLA-typed donors comprised approximately 290 gigabases of sequencing data and tens of millions of unique TCR sequences. Among the roughly 400 genotyped donors, approximately 77% belonged to the genetic ancestry cluster associated with self-reported Caucasian donors. The study aimed to test whether cataloging public T cell receptors could reveal signatures of past pathogen exposure. The study used immunosequencing to profile the T cell repertoires of approximately 690 subjects and linked those repertoires to cytomegalovirus serostatus. A separate validation cohort of roughly 130 different subjects was used in addition to the 666-subject first cohort. The study combined high-throughput TCR immunosequencing, statistical association of individual TCRs with disease status, and machine learning to predict cytomegalovirus infection status. In a later analysis, previously published TCR beta repertoires from 500 to 750 donors were re-analyzed and high-resolution HLA genotyping was added so that TCR occurrence patterns could be studied. Rather than drawing on any new phenotypic data, the later analysis identified candidate immune exposures from TCR beta sequences and the way those sequences occurred across donors. In an earlier analysis of 587 of the donors, high-throughput TCR beta sequencing was used to judge whether each TCR beta V gene segment behaved as functional or pseudogenic. Donor age, sex, ethnicity and CMV serostatus were collected together with the repertoire data. Genome-wide SNP genotypes for about three fifths of the roughly 670 donors were used in a later genetic analysis, which treated that subset as a discovery cohort. All discovery cohort repertoires had been generated using a single sequencing platform. Class I and class II HLA loci were covered by the typing at four-digit resolution. The number of donors typed differed by locus, with about 620-630 for A, B, C, DRB1 and DQB1, over 500 for DQA1, 600 to 610 for DPA1, and over 400 for DPB1. Roughly 5 DR-DQ haplotypes were treated as single units for association and clustering because of strong linkage in the cohort. Across 300 to 400 genotyped donors of the cohort, an average of about 240,000 unique TCR beta nucleotide sequences per donor were sequenced, and 15% to 20% of those sequences were non-productive. On the study overall, not on this receptor specifically: In a later analysis, several top co-occurrence clusters were reported to appear linked to parvovirus B19, influenza, CMV and Epstein-Barr virus. The cohort was sequenced for TCR beta chains only, and without alpha or paired-chain data the features that could be detected were limited. Assigning TCR associations to individual alleles was difficult when HLA alleles, especially DR and DQ, strongly co-occurred. Correlated functional status among segregating V segments might reflect linkage disequilibrium, but an unknown experimental factor could not be ruled out. At a false discovery rate of 0.05, a later analysis linked about 17,000 TCR beta sequences to specific HLA alleles. In a later analysis, the rate of TCR association differed among HLA loci, with DRB1 alleles having the most associated TCRs and HLA-C alleles having the fewest. Because counts were too low, seventeen rarely observed V segments, including chromosome 9 orphons, were excluded from the earlier analysis of fewer than 650 of the donors. The sequencing pipeline was judged likely to have produced a cluster of highly shared sequence variants as a technical artifact. In an earlier analysis of around 600 of the donors, most TCR beta V segments appeared in productive rearrangements about 87% or about 30% of the time, broadly matching IMGT annotations. The classifier was reported to diagnose cytomegalovirus status with high specificity and sensitivity in both the original and validation cohorts. A further reported finding was that TCR beta sequences accurately predicted the HLA-A and HLA-B alleles for most subjects in the first cohort. Because HLA typing was unavailable for some donors at each locus, only the typed subset was used in association tests. The study gave a list of 150 to 200 TCR beta chains associated with cytomegalovirus. A later genetic analysis reported fewer N-insertions in productive TCRs among donors in an Asian-associated ancestry cluster than the roughly 650-donor mean. CMV serostatus was the only immune exposure information available for the cohort. A few of the identified cytomegalovirus-associated TCR beta chains were confirmed in vitro to be specific for cytomegalovirus antigens. It was suggested by the authors that the approach could potentially be generalized to other disease states and immunological phenotypes. Most CMV-associated TCR beta chains appeared to be HLA-restricted in a later analysis, and the HLA associations seemed to be driven largely by CMV exposure. Roughly uniform sequencing depth across donors was assumed in presence/absence analyses, although this assumption may not hold. A later analysis found that HLA-associated TCR beta chains were more clonally expanded and had lower generation probabilities than equally common non-associated chains. Some IMGT-functional V segments, including TRBV6-2 and TRBV6-3, could not be distinguished by the 87-base-pair reads and were therefore excluded. An association between a missense DCLRE1C variant and V-gene and J-gene trimming of TCR beta chains was found in a later genetic analysis and replicated in an independent cohort. Most TCR sequences were seen in very few donors, while some public TCRs were found in many individuals.

The library was made by the immunoSEQ multiplex PCR assay. For the multiplex PCR, a mixture combining 60 forward primers for TCR Vbeta segments and 13 reverse primers for TCR Jbeta segments was used. The CDR3 region of rearranged TCR beta genes was amplified from genomic DNA with a multiplex PCR assay. Amplified TCR beta libraries were sequenced as 87-base-pair reads on the Illumina HiSeq System. From the authors' description of their analysis: In a later analysis, 80 million or so unique TCR beta chains were counted across the roughly 700 repertoires, and around 10 million of these chains were shared by at least two donors. A nearest-neighbor algorithm error-corrected the raw reads and collapsed the reads into unique sequences, merging closely related sequences to remove PCR and sequencing errors. To assign V, D and J gene segments, CDR3 sequences were aligned to IMGT reference sequences. For a sequence to be retained, at least a six-nucleotide match to both a V gene segment and a J gene segment was required. Rearrangements were called productive when the CDR3 lacked stop codons and stayed in frame with V and J; all others were non-productive. Following IMGT convention, CDR3 was defined as the stretch from the second conserved V-encoded cysteine up to the conserved J-encoded phenylalanine. The earlier analysis of roughly 590 of the donors excluded sequences that lacked an unambiguous match to a single V gene segment. An earlier analysis of approximately 590 of the donors classified V segments as functional when productive rearrangements were above 56.7% and as segregating when the standard deviation between donors was above 5%. To diagnose cytomegalovirus status from the catalog of TCR beta chain sequences, a statistical classification framework was built. A later analysis assigned V and J genes by comparing TCR nucleotide sequences with IMGT/GENE-DB human TR gene sequences. The TCRdist pipeline was used in a later analysis to assign CDR3 sequences and most-parsimonious VDJ recombination scenarios. In a later analysis, every TCR beta chain was defined by the combination of its CDR3 amino acid sequence and its V-gene family, and reads without a unique V-gene family were dropped. In a later analysis, 450 to 600 highly shared, low-generation-probability nucleotide sequences were removed to address suspected cross-contamination and a sequencing artifact. For each public chain, a later analysis derived a clonal expansion index from normalized ranks of inferred template counts within each repertoire. A later analysis computed generation probabilities with a VDJ recombination model fitted to out-of-frame rearrangements, and checked the results against IGoR. In a later analysis, TCR-TCR, TCR-HLA and TCR-CMV co-occurrence was scored with hypergeometric tests, and a repertoire-size bias correction was applied to TCR pairs. To estimate false discovery rates, a later analysis permuted the HLA or CMV assignments 20 times. A later analysis grouped co-occurring TCRs with DBSCAN, adding TCRdist sequence similarity when clustering within HLA-allele-positive subsets. For co-occurrence clustering, repertoires with fewer than 30,000 or more than 120,000 public chains were excluded, along with roughly 5 repertoires with anomalous nucleotide sharing. Sourced from immuneACCESS, this table was stored by TCRdb with only in-frame sequences that have V and J called. A share of the clones is absent; for the studies checked, an unresolved V gene accounts for under half, and the remainder has no known explanation. V, J and clone size are taken as reported in that table, and D and trimming were inferred from the DNA itself. Present in this sample are about 98,000 clones, 55% to 80% of which were seen just once. The biggest ten clones account for around 5% of the sample.

The junction shows trimming of 0 bases on V and 3 bases on J, plus 15 bases between the germline ends. Inclusive of the bounding cysteine and phenylalanine, the CDR3 is 16 residues long. Just CDR3 DNA is preserved here, 48 bases in frame from base 1. Sequences LNHNV (CDR1) and YYDKDF (CDR2) are obtained from the germline V gene (reference sequence). The cohort was made up of several hundred healthy bone marrow donors. All cohort members were sampled while nominally healthy, although unrecorded immune exposures were likely present. Of the approximately 700 cohort members, more than 250 had a positive CMV serostatus and about 350 had a negative one, while no CMV serostatus was recorded for the donor. A peripheral blood sample was collected from each donor, and TCR beta sequencing was performed on peripheral blood mononuclear cells. The Qiagen DNeasy Blood Extraction Kit was used to extract genomic DNA from the blood cell samples.

The rearranged segments are TRBV15 and TRBJ2-7; a tentative D call is TRBD2 (6 bases match). The sequenced sample was PBMCs. The TCR was taken from a human donor in good health. The DNA sequence is as follows: TGTGCCACCAGCAGAGATCCCGGGAGAGCTTTCTACGAGCAGTACTTC. Translated, it reads CATSRDPGRAFYEQYF. The entire variable domain, with the stretches around the CDR3 drawn from the reference TRBV15 and TRBJ2-7 proteins, is DAMVIQNPRYQVTQFGKPVTLSCSQTLNHNVMYWYQQKSSQAPKLLFHYYDKDFNNEADTPDNFQSRRPNTSFCFLDIRSPGLGDTAMYLCATSRDPGRAFYEQYFGPGTRLTVT.